A single sample is the source of the 6 T cell receptor beta chains below, sequenced in a study of control samples from healthy donors and cancer patients. Assay: immunoSEQ multiplex PCR; the TCRdb copy retains only in-frame clones and omits some. The sample has about 160,000 clones, 95% to 96% seen once. Material: blood. The receptor source for this set is a woman in her twenties or thirties in good health.

The J gene is TRBJ2-2, the V gene TRBV6-5; possible D gene TRBD2, 5 bases. The CDR3 consists of 13 residues. In germline, CDR1 is MNHEY, CDR2 SVGAGI. V shed 5 bases and J shed 6 bases, with 10 bases lying between them. The CDR3 region is CASSRTQPGELFF. The CDR3 region has the DNA TGTGCCAGCAGTCGGACTCAGCCCGGGGAGCTGTTTTTT.

The CDR3 region is CASSYSRVYRDEQYF. The DNA for the CDR3 is TGTGCCAGCAGTTACTCCCGGGTCTACAGGGACGAGCAGTACTTC. The chain recombines TRBV6-2 or TRBV6-3 with TRBJ2-7, with a tentative D call TRBD1 (6 bases). The V gene lost 0 bases and the J gene lost 5 bases, with 14 bases spanning the gap. The CDR3 has 15 amino acids. In germline, CDR1 is MNHEY, CDR2 SVGEGT.

The chain recombines TRBV12-3 or TRBV12-4 with TRBJ1-2; D gene ambiguous. V dropped 4 bases and J dropped 5 bases, with 5 bases sitting between them. The CDR3 runs 11 residues. In nucleotides, the CDR3 is TGTGCCAGCAGTTGGCGTTATGGCTACACCTTC. This gives the protein CASSWRYGYTF.

This clone has a single count. The rearrangement uses TRBV19 and TRBJ1-3, with D perhaps matching TRBD1 (6 bases). V shed 6 bases and J shed 0 bases, with 12 bases lying between them. The CDR3 sequence is 15 residues long. CDR1 and CDR2 from the germline V gene are LNHDA and SQIVND (reference sequence). The CDR3 region has the DNA TGTGCCAGTAGCCCTGACAGGCTCTCTGGAAACACCATATATTTT. This translates into CASSPDRLSGNTIYF.

The J gene is TRBJ2-2, the V gene TRBV20-1, with D perhaps TRBD1 or TRBD2 (6 bases each). From germline, CDR1 is DFQATT and CDR2 SNEGSKA (reference sequence). The ends were cut back, 3 bases at V and 4 bases at J, with 15 bases in the middle. The CDR3 sequence is 15 residues long. In nucleotides, the CDR3 is TGCAGTGCTAGTGGTGGGGGGCAGGGCACCGGGGAGCTGTTTTTT. Translation: CSASGGGQGTGELFF.

The count of this clone is one. At one boundary the junction diverges from the germline segment, which might be a read error. The gene calls are TRBV3-1 (or the pseudogene TRBV3-2) and TRBJ1-1; D call uncertain. The CDR3 runs to 16 residues. Germline V gene lookup returns CDR1 LGHDT and CDR2 YNNKEL (reference sequence). The CDR3 region has the DNA TGTGCCAGCAGCCAAGCGGTGGCAGGCATGAAAACTGAAGCTTTCTTT. Translated: CASSQAVAGMKTEAFF.